The next 25 T cell receptor beta chains were all read from a single sample in a study of blood T cell repertoires in COVID-19. The repertoire was sequenced with immunoSEQ multiplex PCR; TCRdb's copy has only in-frame clones and lacks some. The sample has 150,000 to 200,000 clones; approximately 91% are singletons. Sequencing was done on a sample of peripheral blood. The receptors were gathered from a man younger than 35 with acute or convalescent COVID-19.

The chain carries TRBV9 and TRBJ2-1; D remains ambiguous. Trimming cost V 0 bases and J 0 bases, with 7 bases left between them. The CDR3 sequence is 15 residues long. Germline CDR1 SGDLS, CDR2 YYNGEE. The CDR3 here is CASSVEASSYNEQFF. CDR3 DNA sequence: TGTGCCAGCAGCGTAGAGGCTAGCTCCTACAATGAGCAGTTCTTC.

The chain couples TRBV14 to TRBJ2-7, with TRBD2 matching 11 bases. The germline CDR1 and CDR2 sequences are SGHDN and FVKESK. CDR3 length equals 15 residues. The junction had 9 bases not matched to a gene; V was cut back by 5 bases and J by 6 bases. In nucleotides, the CDR3 is TGTGCCAGCAGCTTAATAGCGGGGGGGCCCGGCGAGCAGTACTTC. This sequence encodes CASSLIAGGPGEQYF.

The V and J genes are TRBV27 and TRBJ2-6; TRBD2 agrees at 8 bases. V lost 7 bases and J lost 3; bases outside the gene matches: 2. The CDR3 is 14 amino acids. In germline, CDR1 is MNHEY, CDR2 SMNVEV (reference sequence). DNA of the CDR3: TGTGCCAGCACCCTAGCGGGTGGGGCCAACGTCCTGACTTTC. Protein product: CASTLAGGANVLTF.

The chain recombines TRBV6-5 with TRBJ1-2; the match to TRBD1 covers 7 bases. With V trimmed by 2 bases and J by 7 bases, 4 bases remained unmatched. Germline CDR1 is MNHEY and CDR2 is SVGAGI. The CDR3 runs to 13 residues. Here the CDR3 DNA reads TGTGCCAGCAGTTACCTTGACAGGGCTGGCTACACCTTC. It translates to CASSYLDRAGYTF.

Concerning this clone itself: One end of the junction does not line up with germline, which may come from a read error. V gene TRBV29-1 combines with J gene TRBJ2-1; tentatively, D is TRBD1 (6 bases). CDR1 is SQVTM, CDR2 ANQGSEA, per germline. The CDR3 loop spans 14 amino acids. The CDR3 spells CSTGRDMSYSEQFF. CDR3 DNA: TGCAGCACCGGCCGGGACATGTCATACAGTGAGCAGTTCTTC.

This chain joins TRBV19 and TRBJ1-2; TRBD1 is a possible D gene (5 bases). This CDR3 has 12 residues. The V gene's germline CDR1 is LNHDA and CDR2 SQIVND (reference sequence). The V gene lost 3 bases and the J gene lost 8 bases, with 10 bases spanning the gap. CDR3 in DNA: TGTGCCAGTAGTATCCTGGGGCGCGGCTACACCTTC. Translating it yields CASSILGRGYTF. The entire variable domain, with the rest obtained from reference TRBV19 and TRBJ1-2, is as follows: DGGITQSPKYLFRKEGQNVTLSCEQNLNHDAMYWYRQDPGQGLRLIYYSQIVNDFQKGDIAEGYSVSREKKESFPLTVTSAQKNPTAFYLCASSILGRGYTFGSGTRLTVV.

Only a few counts were recorded for this clone. This chain links TRBV12-3 or TRBV12-4 with TRBJ2-7; D gene ambiguous. CDR3 length equals 13 residues. Trimming took 2 bases from V and 7 from J, leaving 12 bases between them. The CDR3 bases are TGTGCCAGCAGTTTAAACAGTCTTCGTGAGCAGTACTTC. Its protein is CASSLNSLREQYF.

V and J are TRBV5-1 and TRBJ2-7; D may be TRBD1 (6 bases). With 3 bases removed from V and 0 bases from J, the gap between germline ends came to 10 bases. The CDR3 is made up of 14 amino acids. Per the germline V gene, CDR1 is SGHRS and CDR2 is YFSETQ. CDR3 sequence: CASSSGTPSYEQYF. CDR3 nucleotides: TGCGCCAGCAGCTCCGGGACACCCTCCTACGAGCAGTACTTC.

This sequence joins TRBV10-3 and TRBJ1-2; the D gene is possibly TRBD1 (6 bases). Germline CDR1 reads ENHRY; CDR2 reads SYGVKD. This CDR3 has 15 residues. The germline V and J ends were trimmed by 0 bases and 1 base, with 9 bases remaining between them. CDR3 sequence: CAISESQGINYGYTF. The DNA for the CDR3 is TGTGCCATCAGTGAGTCACAGGGAATTAACTATGGCTACACCTTC.

This clone appeared once. This chain uses TRBV20-1 with TRBJ2-1; 11 nucleotides line up with TRBD2. Per the germline V gene, CDR1 is DFQATT and CDR2 is SNEGSKA (reference sequence). The CDR3 sequence is 14 residues long. The J segment lost 7 bases and the V segment lost 3 bases, leaving 5 bases of the junction unmatched. CDR3 amino acids: CSASGGLAVNEQFF. In DNA form, the CDR3 reads TGCAGTGCTAGTGGGGGACTAGCGGTTAATGAGCAGTTCTTC.

The chain has TRBV9 and TRBJ2-7; a possible D gene is TRBD2 (6 bases). The CDR3 contains 13 residues. Germline V gives CDR1 SGDLS, CDR2 YYNGEE. The V end lost 7 bases, the J end lost 3 bases, and 14 bases lay between the germline ends. CDR3 nucleotides: TGTGCCAGCGGGGCGGGGATGGGCTACGAGCAGTACTTC. Its translation: CASGAGMGYEQYF.

This clone was seen a handful of times. CDR3: CASSLSFGAGKKAEAFF. The CDR3 nucleotides are TGTGCCAGCAGCTTATCTTTTGGGGCAGGGAAGAAAGCTGAAGCTTTCTTT. The genes are TRBV7-9 and TRBJ1-1; a possible D gene is TRBD1 (5 bases). The germline V and J ends were trimmed by 2 bases and 6 bases, with 22 bases remaining between them. The CDR3 totals 17 residues. The germline V gene encodes CDR1 SEHNR and CDR2 FQNEAQ (reference sequence).

The chain uses TRBV5-4 and TRBJ2-1; the D is unclear. This CDR3 has 12 residues. The V end lost 1 base, the J end lost 4 bases, and 3 bases lay between the germline ends. Germline lookup yields CDR1 SGHNT and CDR2 YYREEE (reference sequence). CDR3 residues: CASSLRYNEQFF. For the CDR3, the DNA is TGTGCCAGCAGCTTGCGGTACAATGAGCAGTTCTTC. The full variable domain, with the rest looked up from reference TRBV5-4 and TRBJ2-1, is ETGVTQSPTHLIKTRGQQVTLRCSSQSGHNTVSWYQQALGQGPQFIFQYYREEENGRGNFPPRFSGLQFPNYSSELNVNALELDDSALYLCASSLRYNEQFFGPGTRLTVL.

This chain connects TRBV2 to TRBJ1-4; 7 nucleotides match TRBD1. V dropped 10 bases and J dropped 10; count of bases not matched to a gene: 15. CDR3 length: 14 amino acids. Germline CDR1 SNHLY, CDR2 FYNNEI. The CDR3 protein is CATRIGGRGAKLFF. CDR3 in DNA: TGTGCCACGAGGATTGGCGGCAGGGGGGCAAAACTGTTTTTT. Drawing the rest from reference TRBV2 and TRBJ1-4, the complete variable domain is EPEVTQTPSHQVTQMGQEVILRCVPISNHLYFYWYRQILGQKVEFLVSFYNNEISEKSEIFDDQFSVERPDGSNFTLKIRSTKLEDSAMYFCATRIGGRGAKLFFGSGTQLSVL.

The chain is built from TRBV6-5 and TRBJ1-3, with TRBD1 matching over 7 bases. Germline V CDR1 and CDR2: MNHEY, SVGAGI. The CDR3 length is 15 residues. Trimming cost V 10 bases and J 7 bases; bases outside gene matches: 16. This CDR3 is CATKTTGFEANTIYF. The CDR3 DNA follows: TGTGCCACCAAAACGACAGGGTTCGAGGCGAACACCATATATTTT.

The chain couples TRBV6-2 or TRBV6-3 to TRBJ2-1; possibly TRBD2 for D (5 bases). V was clipped by 5 bases and J by 3 bases, with 5 bases between them. The V gene's germline CDR1 is MNHEY and CDR2 SVGEGT. The CDR3 has 12 amino acids. Here the CDR3 reads CASSSGYNEQFF. As DNA, the CDR3 is TGTGCCAGCAGTAGCGGCTACAATGAGCAGTTCTTC.

This clone appeared a few times. This chain connects TRBV18 to TRBJ1-2; maybe TRBD1 (6 bases). In germline, CDR1 is KGHSH, CDR2 LQKENI. This CDR3 has 12 residues. The V and J ends lost 5 bases and 4 bases respectively, with 8 bases between them. The CDR3 DNA reads TGTGCCAGCTCATCGGACAGCTATGGCTACACCTTC. Protein product: CASSSDSYGYTF.

The chain couples TRBV23-1 to TRBJ2-7; D ambiguous. TRBV23-1 is identified as an open reading frame with a role that is uncertain. This CDR3 has 12 residues. V was clipped by 3 bases and J by 3 bases, with 6 bases between them. CDR3 nucleotide sequence: TGCGCCAGCAGTCACCCCTGCTACGAGCAGTACTTC. Protein sequence: CASSHPCYEQYF.

The gene calls are TRBV7-8 and TRBJ2-1; 11 bases match TRBD2. The CDR3 contains 15 residues. Germline CDR1 reads SGHVS; CDR2 reads FQNEAQ. The V segment lost 5 bases and the J segment 9 bases; nucleotides outside the gene matches: 9. CDR3 sequence reads: CASSPLGTSGVEQFF. CDR3 nucleotides: TGTGCCAGCAGCCCCCTGGGGACTAGCGGAGTTGAGCAGTTCTTC.

The chain combines TRBV27 with TRBJ2-7; TRBD1 aligns across 11 bases. This CDR3 is 15 amino acids long. CDR1 MNHEY and CDR2 SMNVEV come from the germline V gene (reference sequence). J lost 3 bases, V lost 3 bases, and 4 bases had no gene match. CDR3 DNA: TGTGCCAGCAGTTTGGGACAGGGGGGCGGCTACGAGCAGTACTTC. It is translated as CASSLGQGGGYEQYF.

The V call is TRBV10-3, the J call TRBJ2-3; 8 bases agree with TRBD1. With V trimmed by 5 bases and J by 0 bases, 4 bases remained unmatched. The CDR3 sequence is 15 residues long. Germline assignment: CDR1 ENHRY and CDR2 SYGVKD. CDR3 sequence: CAISPDRASTDTQYF. The CDR3 DNA follows: TGTGCCATCAGTCCGGACAGGGCTAGCACAGATACGCAGTATTTT.

This clone was counted a single time. J is TRBJ2-7 and V is TRBV24-1; 8 positions agree with TRBD1. The CDR3 is 15 residues long. Germline CDR1 is KGHDR and CDR2 is SFDVKD. V shed 4 bases, J shed 3 bases, and the junction held 7 bases outside the gene matches. The CDR3 sequence is CATSDSGGNIYEQYF. Written as DNA, the CDR3 is TGTGCCACCAGTGACTCAGGGGGCAACATCTACGAGCAGTACTTC.

This clone came up a few times. The V and J genes are TRBV5-1 and TRBJ2-1; D is uncertain. CDR3 size: 11 residues. Trimming shortened V by 5 bases and J by 6 bases, and 6 bases separated the two germline ends. CDR1 is SGHRS, CDR2 YFSETQ, per germline. The CDR3 reads CASRSGNEQFF. The CDR3 DNA is TGCGCCAGCAGGAGTGGCAATGAGCAGTTCTTC.

The chain has TRBV19 and TRBJ2-7; D is unresolved. This CDR3 contains 12 residues. V gave up 5 bases and J gave up 5 bases, with 10 bases separating them. Per the germline V gene, CDR1 is LNHDA and CDR2 is SQIVND (reference sequence). The CDR3 DNA sequence: TGTGCCAGTAGTCCCGGTTCTCACGAGCAGTACTTC. Translation gives CASSPGSHEQYF.

The chain combines TRBV6-5 with TRBJ1-1; 7 nucleotides match TRBD1. The V gene end was trimmed by 2 bases and the J gene end by 5 bases; junction bases not matched to a gene: 5. Germline CDR1 reads MNHEY; CDR2 reads SVGAGI. This CDR3 is 14 amino acids long. The CDR3 region is CASSYDRARTEAFF. Here the CDR3 DNA reads TGTGCCAGCAGTTACGACAGGGCTCGGACTGAAGCTTTCTTT.